The present TCR beta chain was sequenced within a study of T cells in Graves' hyperthyroidism and ophthalmopathy. Study-wide points: Most clonotypes expanded in the thyroid (above 0.001) were also present in blood.

Using RNA transcripts as the source, TCR beta CDR3 regions were amplified. Researchers ran a first-round RT-PCR on the TCR CDR3 using the HTBI primer set. TCRdb ran MiXCR on the multiplex PCR reads and lists one entry per CDR3 protein. The sample has around 600,000 distinct CDR3 sequences, 15% to 19% seen once. The CDR3 is 15 residues long. Per germline, CDR1 SNHLY and CDR2 FYNNEI. Trimming took off 2 bases at V and 5 bases at J, with 10 bases between the two ends. This clonotype was counted between two and nine times. Antigen: not known. This receptor was obtained from a woman in her thirties with Graves' hyperthyroidism. The V call is TRBV2, the J call TRBJ1-6, with D possibly matching TRBD1 (6 bases). Sequenced sample: blood. CDR3 DNA: TGTGCCAGCAGTGAAAGGGGGACGGATAATTCACCCCTCCACTTT. Protein sequence: CASSERGTDNSPLHF.